A selection of T cell receptor beta chains follows, all from one sample in a study of T cell responses to AZD1222 COVID-19 vaccine. Data came from immunoSEQ multiplex PCR; TCRdb stores just in-frame clones and leaves some out. The data contain roughly 100,000 clones, roughly 84% of them singletons. Sequencing was performed on peripheral blood, taken on day 0 of AZD1222 vaccination. These receptors all come from an adult in good health. CDR3s include the opening cysteine and the closing phenylalanine or tryptophan.

v_gene: TRBV7-8
j_gene: TRBJ1-4
CDR3aa: CASGQEKLFF

v_gene: TRBV29-1
j_gene: TRBJ1-6
CDR3aa: CSARQGGNSPLHF

v_gene: TRBV5-1
j_gene: TRBJ2-2
CDR3aa: CATRPDRGQSTGELFF

v_gene: TRBV28
j_gene: TRBJ1-2
CDR3aa: CASFGSRGYTF

v_gene: TRBV7-9
j_gene: TRBJ1-3
CDR3aa: CASSFYSGTTSGNTIYF

v_gene: TRBV18
j_gene: TRBJ2-2
CDR3aa: CASSPGQTYTGELFF

v_gene: TRBV7-2
j_gene: TRBJ1-1
CDR3aa: CASSLFEGAGTEAFF

v_gene: TRBV10-3
j_gene: TRBJ2-5
CDR3aa: CAISPGSAQTQYF

v_gene: TRBV3-1/TRBV3-2
j_gene: TRBJ1-3
CDR3aa: CASSHGLRLSGNTIYF

v_gene: TRBV29-1
j_gene: TRBJ2-7
CDR3aa: CSVAKGIRSYEQYF

v_gene: TRBV6-2/TRBV6-3
j_gene: TRBJ1-5
CDR3aa: CASSSGTGGVRQPQHF

v_gene: TRBV5-4
j_gene: TRBJ1-1
CDR3aa: CASSGGQRSGEAFF

v_gene: TRBV7-2
j_gene: TRBJ2-7
CDR3aa: CASSQTGGLWEQYF

v_gene: TRBV19
j_gene: TRBJ1-3
CDR3aa: CASSIGGTSPGNTIYF

v_gene: TRBV7-2
j_gene: TRBJ1-6
CDR3aa: CASSPDRGHSPLHF

v_gene: TRBV6-5
j_gene: TRBJ1-1
CDR3aa: CASSYSIGKGNTEAFF

v_gene: TRBV2
j_gene: TRBJ2-7
CDR3aa: CASIRDSYEQYF

v_gene: TRBV4-2
j_gene: TRBJ2-5
CDR3aa: CASSQELAGGPDQETQYF

v_gene: TRBV25-1
j_gene: TRBJ1-1
CDR3aa: CASMGNTEAFF

v_gene: TRBV16
j_gene: TRBJ1-3
CDR3aa: CASSQDTARNTIYF

v_gene: TRBV6-2/TRBV6-3
j_gene: TRBJ2-4
CDR3aa: CASRPAGQKIDF

v_gene: TRBV28
j_gene: TRBJ1-3
CDR3aa: CASDGTGEGNTIYF

v_gene: TRBV24-1
j_gene: TRBJ2-1
CDR3aa: CATSGWDEQFF

v_gene: TRBV2
j_gene: TRBJ2-2
CDR3aa: CASSENSGGARTGELFF

v_gene: TRBV11-2
j_gene: TRBJ1-6
CDR3aa: CASSEQESSYNSPLHF

v_gene: TRBV3-1/TRBV3-2
j_gene: TRBJ1-2
CDR3aa: CASSPYGVSGYTF

v_gene: TRBV12-5
j_gene: TRBJ2-2
CDR3aa: CASGFHSGLAPGELFF

v_gene: TRBV7-9
j_gene: TRBJ1-1
CDR3aa: CASSFLTGAEAFF

v_gene: TRBV4-1
j_gene: TRBJ1-4
CDR3aa: CASSSTGGTNEKLFF

v_gene: TRBV4-3
j_gene: TRBJ1-1
CDR3aa: CASSRGQEVTEAFF

v_gene: TRBV5-4
j_gene: TRBJ1-6
CDR3aa: CASSLRQGASFLNSPLHF

v_gene: TRBV9
j_gene: TRBJ2-2
CDR3aa: CASSTKAGTGANTGELFF

v_gene: TRBV15
j_gene: TRBJ1-2
CDR3aa: CATSRDRADYGYTF

v_gene: TRBV19
j_gene: TRBJ1-6
CDR3aa: CASSIDAGGRTYNSPLHF

v_gene: TRBV4-3
j_gene: TRBJ1-5
CDR3aa: CASSQDRGANQPQHF

v_gene: TRBV6-2/TRBV6-3
j_gene: TRBJ2-7
CDR3aa: CASSYGDRGAEQYF

v_gene: TRBV5-1
j_gene: TRBJ2-5
CDR3aa: CASSSGQLGVGETQYF

v_gene: TRBV11-3
j_gene: TRBJ1-1
CDR3aa: CASSGIGGNTEAFF

v_gene: TRBV5-1
j_gene: TRBJ2-7
CDR3aa: CASRASGRPAGEQYF

v_gene: TRBV6-2/TRBV6-3
j_gene: TRBJ1-1
CDR3aa: CASSYGTANTEAFF

v_gene: TRBV10-3
j_gene: TRBJ1-1
CDR3aa: CAIKGGGAEEAFF

v_gene: TRBV13
j_gene: TRBJ1-2
CDR3aa: CASSPYSQALYGYTF

v_gene: TRBV7-7
j_gene: TRBJ2-5
CDR3aa: CASSEGSVSGVETQYF

v_gene: TRBV28
j_gene: TRBJ1-5
CDR3aa: CASSLADSLNQPQHF

v_gene: TRBV12-3/TRBV12-4
j_gene: TRBJ2-5
CDR3aa: CASSNPETQYF